The 27 T cell receptor beta chains given below trace back to one sample, sequenced in a study of early T cells in non-severe SARS-CoV-2 infection. TCRdb used MiXCR to reprocess the 5' RACE reads, holding one entry per CDR3 protein. The table lists 75,000 to 80,000 distinct CDR3 sequences, roughly 9.4% of them singletons. The sequencing input was whole blood. Receptors originate from an adult who was a healthcare worker with PCR-confirmed SARS-CoV-2 infection or an uninfected control (not recorded which).

J is TRBJ2-2 and V is TRBV28, with 7 bases fitting TRBD2. Germline V gives CDR1 MDHEN, CDR2 SYDVKM. V shed 3 bases, J shed 5 bases, and the junction held 6 bases outside the gene matches. CDR3 length: 15 residues. The CDR3 is CASSFGRITTGELFF. CDR3 in DNA: TGTGCCAGCAGTTTCGGGAGGATCACAACCGGGGAGCTGTTTTTT.

This clonotype was observed many times. The chain has TRBV6-6 and TRBJ2-7; 12 bases match TRBD2. Germline lookup yields CDR1 MNHNY and CDR2 SVGAGI (reference sequence). The CDR3 is 15 residues long. The junction had 11 bases not matched to a gene; V was cut back by 8 bases and J by 6 bases. CDR3: CASSPLLAGGTEQYF. For the CDR3, the DNA is TGTGCCAGCTCGCCTCTACTAGCGGGAGGAACCGAGCAGTACTTC.

CDR3: CASSLIGSFGSQYF. The CDR3 coding sequence is TGTGCCAGCAGTTTGATTGGTTCCTTTGGGTCCCAGTACTTC. The V call is TRBV28, the J call TRBJ2-5, with D uncertain. CDR1 and CDR2 (germline): MDHEN, SYDVKM. V lost 3 bases to trimming and J lost 9 bases, with 17 bases between them. The CDR3 consists of 14 residues.

This clonotype was seen many times. In DNA, the CDR3 is TGTGCCAGCAGTTTAGGTTCGGACATGGAGTCCACAGATACGCAGTATTTT. As protein: CASSLGSDMESTDTQYF. The chain employs TRBV27 and TRBJ2-3; D is perhaps TRBD1 (5 bases). Between the trimmed V and J ends, which lost 2 bases and 2 bases, there was a span of 17 bases. The CDR3 loop spans 17 amino acids. Per the germline V gene, CDR1 is MNHEY and CDR2 is SMNVEV (reference sequence).

V gene TRBV20-1 combines with J gene TRBJ2-1; TRBD1 might be the D (5 bases). The germline V gene encodes CDR1 DFQATT and CDR2 SNEGSKA (reference sequence). The CDR3 has 14 residues. Trimming removed 6 bases from V and 5 bases from J, with 17 bases in between. The CDR3 sequence: CSAIVGHNNNEQFF. CDR3 nucleotides: TGCAGTGCCATAGTGGGGCACAACAACAATGAGCAGTTCTTC.

This clonotype was picked up many times. CDR3 residues: CSVGESEQYF. The CDR3 nucleotides read TGCAGCGTGGGGGAGTCCGAGCAGTACTTC. The chain is built from TRBV29-1 and TRBJ2-7; D is tentatively TRBD1 or TRBD2 (5 bases each). The germline V gene encodes CDR1 SQVTM and CDR2 ANQGSEA. The CDR3 is made up of 10 amino acids. The V end was cut by 6 bases, the J end by 6 bases, with 9 bases between.

A few counts support this clonotype. The V and J genes are TRBV20-1 and TRBJ1-1; D ambiguous. V was clipped by 1 base and J by 4 bases, with 16 bases between them. The CDR3 totals 15 residues. Per the germline V gene, CDR1 is DFQATT and CDR2 is SNEGSKA (reference sequence). DNA of the CDR3: TGCAGTGCTAGAGGATCGGTCAGGAGGAGCACTGAAGCTTTCTTT. Translation gives CSARGSVRRSTEAFF.

Many counts were recorded for this clonotype. The rearrangement links TRBV5-1 to TRBJ2-5; TRBD2 is a possible D gene (5 bases). Germline V lookup: CDR1 SGHRS, CDR2 YFSETQ. With 2 bases removed from V and 6 bases from J, the gap between germline ends came to 14 bases. The CDR3 length is 14 residues. The CDR3 sequence: CASSFSAGEQTQYF. CDR3 in DNA: TGCGCCAGCAGCTTCTCGGCGGGCGAACAGACCCAGTACTTC.

The V gene is TRBV12-3 or TRBV12-4, the J gene TRBJ2-7; the match to TRBD1 covers 7 bases. The CDR3 covers 13 residues. Trimming at V came to 5 bases and at J to 13 bases, leaving 14 bases not matched to a gene. Written as DNA, the CDR3 is TGTGCCAGCAGTCTCCGGACAGGCAAGACGTATTACTTC. Its translation is CASSLRTGKTYYF.

This clonotype came up many times. The chain joins TRBV5-1 to TRBJ2-1; the D gene could be TRBD1 or TRBD2 (5 bases each). This CDR3 region has 15 residues. The germline CDR1 and CDR2 sequences are SGHRS and YFSETQ. V was clipped by 2 bases and J by 4 bases, with 13 bases between them. This CDR3 reads CASSLGESTYNEQFF. The DNA of the CDR3 is TGCGCCAGCAGCTTAGGGGAGAGTACTTACAATGAGCAGTTCTTC.

The CDR3 loop reads CASSFGGDTGELFF. DNA of the CDR3: TGTGCCAGCAGCTTTGGTGGGGATACCGGGGAGCTGTTTTTT. The V and J genes are TRBV5-4 and TRBJ2-2; D is undetermined. CDR1 is SGHNT, CDR2 YYREEE, per germline (reference sequence). The CDR3 has 14 residues. V gave up 2 bases and J gave up 5 bases, with 10 bases separating them.

This clonotype was detected many times. This chain links TRBV28 with TRBJ1-2; D not certain. The germline V and J ends were trimmed by 7 bases and 8 bases, with 8 bases remaining between them. Germline assignment: CDR1 MDHEN and CDR2 SYDVKM. The CDR3 spans 10 residues. The CDR3 nucleotides are TGTGCCAGCAAATTAGGCGGCTACACCTTC. Translating it yields CASKLGGYTF.

The chain links TRBV3-1 to TRBJ2-7, with 10 bases aligning to TRBD2. CDR1 and CDR2 from the germline V gene are LGHDT and YNNKEL (reference sequence). This CDR3 has 13 amino acids. The V segment lost 2 bases and the J segment 6 bases; nucleotides outside the gene matches: 1. The CDR3: CASSQSGGGEQYF. The CDR3 DNA reads as TGTGCCAGCAGCCAAAGCGGGGGGGGCGAGCAGTACTTC.

This clonotype was observed many times. The V and J genes are TRBV11-3 and TRBJ2-1; weak D call: TRBD2 (5 bases). This CDR3 contains 15 residues. The V end lost 2 bases, the J end lost 0 bases, and 8 bases lay between the germline ends. Per germline, CDR1 SGHNT and CDR2 YENEEA. The CDR3 DNA follows: TGTGCCAGCAGCTTATCGGGGAGCTCCTACAATGAGCAGTTCTTC. It is translated as CASSLSGSSYNEQFF.

The table lists this clonotype with a few counts. The chain carries TRBV20-1 and TRBJ1-5; D is unresolved. V lost 4 bases and J 0 bases, leaving 10 bases between the germline ends. This CDR3 has 14 residues. Germline V lookup: CDR1 DFQATT, CDR2 SNEGSKA (reference sequence). Here the CDR3 DNA reads TGCAGTGCTATAATTGACAATAGCAATCAGCCCCAGCATTTT. Amino acid sequence: CSAIIDNSNQPQHF.

This clonotype was detected ten times or more. The genes are TRBV5-5 and TRBJ2-2; 7 bases fit TRBD1. The junction had 6 bases not matched to a gene; V was cut back by 4 bases and J by 0 bases. From germline, CDR1 is SGHKS and CDR2 YYEKEE (reference sequence). There are 16 residues in the CDR3. Written as DNA, the CDR3 is TGTGCCAGCAGCCTGGACAGGACCTCGAACACCGGGGAGCTGTTTTTT. This encodes CASSLDRTSNTGELFF.

This clonotype came up many times. V and J are TRBV20-1 and TRBJ2-3; 7 bases align to TRBD2. V lost 3 bases and J lost 7; bases outside the gene matches: 7. Per germline, CDR1 DFQATT and CDR2 SNEGSKA (reference sequence). The CDR3 totals 13 residues. CDR3 DNA sequence: TGCAGTGCTAGCGATGGGAGGGCAAATACGCAGTATTTT. This translates into CSASDGRANTQYF.

This clonotype was seen at least ten times. This chain connects TRBV5-1 to TRBJ2-7; D uncertain. The CDR3 is made up of 14 amino acids. Germline CDR1 and CDR2: SGHRS and YFSETQ. V gave up 4 bases and J gave up 2 bases, with 13 bases separating them. CDR3 in DNA: TGCGCCAGCAGCCAAGAACGCTGGGCCTACGAGCAGTACTTC. As protein: CASSQERWAYEQYF.

This chain uses TRBV28 with TRBJ2-2; no definite D call. Trimming took off 2 bases at V and 2 bases at J, with 18 bases between the two ends. There are 18 residues in the CDR3. Germline lookup yields CDR1 MDHEN and CDR2 SYDVKM. The CDR3 loop is CASSLPPPGRKNTGELFF. The CDR3 region has the DNA TGTGCCAGCAGTTTACCCCCTCCTGGACGGAAAAACACCGGGGAGCTGTTTTTT. Full variable domain (rest looked up from reference TRBV28 and TRBJ2-2): DVKVTQSSRYLVKRTGEKVFLECVQDMDHENMFWYRQDPGLGLRLIYFSYDVKMKEKGDIPEGYSVSREKKERFSLILESASTNQTSMYLCASSLPPPGRKNTGELFFGEGSRLTVL.

This clonotype was counted only a few times. V is TRBV27 and J is TRBJ1-6; D call uncertain. V gave up 6 bases and J gave up 3 bases, with 12 bases separating them. CDR3 length equals 15 residues. Per germline, CDR1 MNHEY and CDR2 SMNVEV (reference sequence). CDR3 sequence reads: CASSDVTFYNSPLHF. Here the CDR3 DNA reads TGTGCCAGCAGCGACGTGACCTTCTATAATTCACCCCTCCACTTT.

This clonotype appeared a few times. The V and J genes are TRBV4-2 and TRBJ2-4; possibly TRBD1 for D (5 bases). Trimming shortened V by 4 bases and J by 6 bases, and 16 bases separated the two germline ends. The CDR3 spans 15 residues. CDR1 LGHNA and CDR2 YNFKEQ come from the germline V gene. The CDR3 region is CASSLVDSVVNIQYF. CDR3 nucleotides: TGTGCCAGCAGCCTCGTCGACAGCGTAGTAAACATTCAGTACTTC.

This clonotype was recorded at least ten times. This sequence joins TRBV2 and TRBJ2-7; unclear D gene. Looked up from germline, CDR1 is SNHLY and CDR2 is FYNNEI. This CDR3 has 11 amino acids. The V and J ends lost 6 bases and 2 bases respectively, with 5 bases between them. Here the CDR3 reads CASSHTYEQYF. The CDR3 coding sequence is TGTGCCAGCAGCCACACCTACGAGCAGTACTTC.

This clonotype was seen repeatedly, ten times or more. This chain connects TRBV24-1 to TRBJ1-1; D ambiguous. V was pared by 2 bases and J by 1 base, with 10 bases between. The germline V gene has CDR1 KGHDR and CDR2 SFDVKD. The CDR3 totals 15 residues. CDR3 DNA: TGTGCCACCAGTGATTCGAGGACCCCGAACACTGAAGCTTTCTTT. It translates to CATSDSRTPNTEAFF.

Many counts were recorded for this clonotype. The gene calls are TRBV7-9 and TRBJ2-7; no reliable D call. This CDR3 is built from 15 residues. The V gene lost 1 base and the J gene lost 0 bases, with 10 bases spanning the gap. CDR1 is SEHNR and CDR2 is FQNEAQ in the germline V gene (reference sequence). As DNA, the CDR3 is TGTGCCAGCAGCTTAGAGGCGGCAGTCTCCTACGAGCAGTACTTC. Translating it yields CASSLEAAVSYEQYF.

This clonotype showed up many times. The V gene is TRBV27, the J gene TRBJ1-5, with D maybe TRBD1 (6 bases). The V end was cut by 6 bases, the J end by 3 bases, with 15 bases between. CDR1 is MNHEY and CDR2 is SMNVEV in the germline V gene (reference sequence). The CDR3 extends over 15 amino acids. In nucleotides, the CDR3 is TGTGCCAGCAGACGCTCTGGGGGCCTCAATCAGCCCCAGCATTTT. The encoded protein is CASRRSGGLNQPQHF.

The genes are TRBV5-1 and TRBJ2-7; 11 positions agree with TRBD2. The CDR3 is 14 amino acids. Germline assignment: CDR1 SGHRS and CDR2 YFSETQ. J gave up 7 bases and V 4 bases, and 7 bases lay outside the gene matches. DNA for the CDR3: TGCGCCAGCAGCCCCACTAGCGGGAGATATGAGCAGTACTTC. Protein product: CASSPTSGRYEQYF.

This clonotype was seen ten or more times. This sequence joins TRBV9 and TRBJ2-1; 14 bases are a match to TRBD2. The V and J ends lost 4 bases and 8 bases, in that order; junction bases with no gene match: 8. CDR3 length: 16 amino acids. Germline CDR1 is SGDLS and CDR2 is YYNGEE. CDR3: CASSLGTSGSVYEQFF. The CDR3 DNA follows: TGTGCCAGCAGCTTGGGGACTAGCGGGAGTGTTTATGAGCAGTTCTTC.